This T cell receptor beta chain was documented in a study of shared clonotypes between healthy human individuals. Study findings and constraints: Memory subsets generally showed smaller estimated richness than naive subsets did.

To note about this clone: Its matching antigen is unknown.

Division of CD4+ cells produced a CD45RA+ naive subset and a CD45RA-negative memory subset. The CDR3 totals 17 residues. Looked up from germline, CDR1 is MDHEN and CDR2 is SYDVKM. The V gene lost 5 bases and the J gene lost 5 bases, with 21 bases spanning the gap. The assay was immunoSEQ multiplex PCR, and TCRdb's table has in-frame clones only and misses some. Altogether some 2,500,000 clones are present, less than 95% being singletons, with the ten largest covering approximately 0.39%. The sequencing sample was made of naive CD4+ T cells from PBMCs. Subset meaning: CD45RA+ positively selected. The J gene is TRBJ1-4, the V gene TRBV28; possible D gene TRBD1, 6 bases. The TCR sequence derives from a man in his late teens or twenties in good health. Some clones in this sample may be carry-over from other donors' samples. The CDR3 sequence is CASSQTPHTQGNEKLFF. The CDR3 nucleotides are TGTGCCAGCAGTCAAACTCCCCACACCCAGGGGAATGAAAAACTGTTTTTT.